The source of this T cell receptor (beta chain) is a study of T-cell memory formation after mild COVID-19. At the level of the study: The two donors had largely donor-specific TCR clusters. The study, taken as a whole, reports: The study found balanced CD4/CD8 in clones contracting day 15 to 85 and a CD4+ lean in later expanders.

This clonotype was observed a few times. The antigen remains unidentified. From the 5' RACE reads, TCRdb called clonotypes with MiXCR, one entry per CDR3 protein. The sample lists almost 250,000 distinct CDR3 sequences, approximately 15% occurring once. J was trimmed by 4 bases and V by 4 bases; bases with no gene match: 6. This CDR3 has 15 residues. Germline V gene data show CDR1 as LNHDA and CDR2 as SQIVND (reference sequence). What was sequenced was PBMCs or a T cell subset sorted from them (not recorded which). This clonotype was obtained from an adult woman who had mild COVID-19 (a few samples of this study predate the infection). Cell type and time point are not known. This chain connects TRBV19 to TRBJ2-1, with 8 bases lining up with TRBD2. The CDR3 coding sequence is TGTGCCAGTAGTACCGACGGCGGGGGGTACAATGAGCAGTTCTTC. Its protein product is CASSTDGGGYNEQFF.